This T cell receptor beta chain was observed in a study of a mutant IDH1 vaccine in newly diagnosed glioma. Study in general: Beforehand, treatment had been radiotherapy, temozolomide, or both; the majority received both.

Specified time point: week 11, during vaccination. The investigators gave 300 ug of mutant IDH1 20-mer peptide in each vaccine dose, together with topical imiquimod. TCRdb's table, derived via immunoSEQ multiplex PCR, lists solely in-frame clones and lacks some. Counted here are fewer than 75,000 clones, roughly 80% occurring once; the ten biggest clones make up approximately 8.3%. To note about this clone: Antigen: not known.

The specimen comprised PBMCs, sampled from a glioma patient whose treatment included an IDH1 peptide vaccine. This TCR came from a woman aged 50 to 60 with glioma.

The CDR3 loop is CASSLMGRQPREPQHF. The CDR3 DNA reads as TGTGCCAGCAGCTTAATGGGGCGGCAGCCTAGGGAGCCCCAGCATTTT. J is TRBJ1-5 and V is TRBV7-8; tentative D call: TRBD1 (5 bases). Germline CDR1 and CDR2: SGHVS and FQNEAQ. This CDR3 is built from 16 residues. V shed 2 bases and J shed 8 bases, with 19 bases lying between them.